The clone carrying this T cell receptor beta chain turned up a few times. These data come from a study of CD8 T cells in ankylosing spondylitis. The ends were cut back, 6 bases at V and 8 bases at J, with 16 bases in the middle. This CDR3 region has 14 residues. Each CDR3 protein is one row after TCRdb ran MiXCR on the 5' RACE reads. The profile shows just over 350,000 distinct CDR3 sequences, 20% to 25% of them singletons. This TCR was sampled from a male donor with ankylosing spondylitis or in good health (not recorded which). The specimen was blood, either unsorted or a sorted T cell fraction (not recorded which). The rearrangement uses TRBV12-3 or TRBV12-4 and TRBJ1-4; D is unclear. CDR3 DNA sequence: TGTGCCAGCAGCCGACTGTCCCCTAGGGAAAAACTGTTTTTT. The encoded protein is CASSRLSPREKLFF.